A single sample gave rise to the 6 T cell receptor beta chains below, sequenced in a study of identical twins. In TCRdb, the 5' RACE reads were re-called with MiXCR into one record per CDR3 protein. The sample has approximately 550,000 distinct CDR3 sequences, 20% to 25% seen once. These data were also reused for a study on yellow fever vaccine responses in identical twins.

Source material: CD4+ T cells sorted from blood. Receptors were obtained from a woman between 18 and 29 years old in good health.

This clonotype was seen more than once but under ten times. The V call is TRBV20-1, the J call TRBJ2-3; 10 bases agree with TRBD2. This CDR3 has 18 residues. Germline V gene lookup returns CDR1 DFQATT and CDR2 SNEGSKA (reference sequence). With V trimmed by 1 base and J by 2 bases, 12 bases remained unmatched. The CDR3 region is CSARVYWGTSGVTDTQYF. Written as DNA, the CDR3 is TGCAGTGCTAGAGTGTATTGGGGTACTAGCGGGGTCACAGATACGCAGTATTTT.

The DNA of the CDR3 is TGTGCCAGCAGCTCCGGGACTAGCGGGACGAAGTCTTCCTCCTACAATGAGCAGTTCTTC. Translated: CASSSGTSGTKSSSYNEQFF. The chain uses TRBV5-6 and TRBJ2-1; 13 bases fit TRBD2. The CDR3 spans 20 residues. The V segment lost 3 bases and the J segment 0 bases; nucleotides outside the gene matches: 12. CDR1 SGHDT and CDR2 YYEEEE come from the germline V gene.

CDR3 sequence: CSVESGGEYEQFF. The CDR3 DNA follows: TGCAGCGTTGAGAGTGGGGGGGAGTATGAGCAGTTCTTC. V and J are TRBV29-1 and TRBJ2-1; TRBD2 matches 7 bases. This CDR3 contains 13 residues. Trimming cost V 3 bases and J 8 bases; bases outside gene matches: 7. Per germline, CDR1 SQVTM and CDR2 ANQGSEA.

This clonotype has a handful of counts. V is TRBV10-3 and J is TRBJ2-1, with unresolved D. CDR3 length equals 15 residues. V was shortened by 10 bases and J by 6 bases, with 22 bases between the two germline ends. Germline V gene sequence: CDR1 ENHRY, CDR2 SYGVKD. The CDR3 is CATTVETVGSNEQFF. CDR3 bases: TGTGCCACAACGGTGGAAACTGTGGGGTCCAATGAGCAGTTCTTC.

The chain has TRBV7-9 and TRBJ2-2, with D possibly TRBD2 on 5 matching bases. Germline CDR1 is SEHNR and CDR2 is FQNEAQ (reference sequence). The CDR3 length is 15 residues. The V end lost 5 bases, the J end lost 0 bases, and 10 bases lay between the germline ends. The CDR3 DNA reads as TGTGCCAGCAGCAACTTGGAGGCGAACACCGGGGAGCTGTTTTTT. Translating it yields CASSNLEANTGELFF.

The chain uses TRBV12-3 or TRBV12-4 and TRBJ1-3; D is undetermined. Trimming left V 5 bases short and J 3 bases short, with 8 bases between. This CDR3 spans 13 amino acids. The CDR3, as DNA: TGTGCCAGCAGTACATCTTATGGAAACACCATATATTTT. It yields the protein CASSTSYGNTIYF.